The rows below give T cell receptor beta chains drawn from one sample of a study of blood T cell repertoires in COVID-19. Using immunoSEQ multiplex PCR, the repertoire was profiled, and TCRdb retains in-frame clones only, with some absent. This table holds 270,000 or so clones, around nine tenths found once. The sequenced sample consisted of peripheral blood. These receptors originate from a man in his forties with active or convalescent COVID-19. The CDR3 runs from the conserved cysteine through the conserved F or W. A D gene is named only where the DNA matches it firmly. The size entry is marked missing in some rows and otherwise reads once, few, many or a size class.

J	V	D	size	CDR3	DNA
TRBJ2-1	TRBV20-1	-	-	CSAPRGGEQFF	TGCAGTGCCCCCAGGGGCGGTGAGCAGTTCTTC
TRBJ2-5	TRBV13	-	-	CASSSDYQETQYF	TGTGCCAGCAGCTCGGACTACCAAGAGACCCAGTACTTC
TRBJ2-7	TRBV6-5	-	-	CASSLMGAGAHEQYF	TGTGCCAGCAGTCTCATGGGGGCCGGGGCCCACGAGCAGTACTTC
TRBJ2-5	TRBV7-9	TRBD2	-	CASSAGTSEGETQYF	TGTGCCAGCAGCGCCGGGACTAGCGAAGGGGAGACCCAGTACTTC
TRBJ1-5	TRBV28	TRBD1	-	CASRTRTGPPQHF	TGTGCCAGCCGTACAAGGACAGGTCCGCCCCAGCATTTT
TRBJ1-6	TRBV11-2	-	-	CASSRRIRGVDNSPLHF	TGTGCCAGCAGCAGGAGGATCCGGGGGGTAGATAATTCACCCCTCCACTTT
TRBJ2-5	TRBV30	-	-	CAWSVQETQYF	TGTGCCTGGAGTGTACAGGAGACCCAGTACTTC
TRBJ1-3	TRBV5-6	TRBD1	-	CASSLARGQGSGNTIYF	TGTGCCAGCAGCTTGGCCCGCGGACAGGGATCTGGAAACACCATATATTTT
TRBJ2-2	TRBV6-6	-	-	CASTGMTGTGELFF	TGTGCCAGCACGGGGATGACGGGCACCGGGGAGCTGTTTTTT
TRBJ1-1	TRBV30	TRBD1	few	CAWSDRGWNAFF	TGTGCCTGGAGCGACAGGGGCTGGAATGCTTTCTTT
TRBJ2-1	TRBV21-1	-	once	CASNPGHPRNEQFF	TGTGCCAGCAATCCGGGACACCCTCGGAATGAGCAGTTCTTC
TRBJ2-1	TRBV4-1	-	-	CASSQDTGPGEQFF	TGCGCCAGCAGCCAAGATACCGGGCCGGGGGAGCAGTTCTTC
TRBJ1-2	TRBV3-1/TRBV3-2	-	-	CASSQDRGVNYGYTF	TGTGCCAGCAGCCAAGATCGGGGGGTTAACTATGGCTACACCTTC
TRBJ2-1	TRBV5-1	-	-	CASSRTEGYNEQFF	TGCGCCAGCAGCCGGACAGAGGGATACAATGAGCAGTTCTTC
TRBJ2-5	TRBV5-6	TRBD1	-	CASSKVDRAAETQYF	TGTGCCAGCAGCAAAGTGGACAGGGCGGCAGAGACCCAGTACTTC
TRBJ1-1	TRBV5-1	-	-	CATRQESNTEAFF	TGCGCGACCCGACAGGAGTCAAACACTGAAGCTTTCTTT
TRBJ2-1	TRBV5-1	-	-	CASSLGANEQFF	TGCGCCAGCAGCTTGGGGGCGAATGAGCAGTTCTTC
TRBJ2-7	TRBV24-1	TRBD2	-	CATSDQPGLAGGTHEQYF	TGTGCCACCAGTGACCAGCCGGGACTAGCGGGAGGGACACACGAGCAGTACTTC
TRBJ1-6	TRBV30	-	-	CAWNLAVNSPLHF	TGTGCCTGGAATTTGGCAGTGAATTCACCCCTCCACTTT
TRBJ2-1	TRBV2	-	-	CASSALGVDEQFF	TGTGCCAGCAGCGCCTTAGGAGTGGATGAGCAGTTCTTC
TRBJ1-2	TRBV19	TRBD1	-	CASSSLQGQGARGYTF	TGTGCCAGTAGTTCCCTCCAGGGGCAGGGGGCGCGGGGCTACACCTTC
TRBJ1-3	TRBV6-2/TRBV6-3	-	-	CASTPGARTIYF	TGTGCCAGCACCCCGGGCGCCCGCACCATATATTTT
TRBJ1-2	TRBV3-1/TRBV3-2	TRBD1	-	CASSQATGGSYGYTF	TGTGCCAGCAGCCAAGCGACAGGGGGGAGCTATGGCTACACCTTC
TRBJ2-6	TRBV5-4	TRBD1	-	CASSPPRTGISGANVLTF	TGTGCCAGCAGCCCCCCCCGGACAGGGATCTCTGGGGCCAACGTCCTGACTTTC
TRBJ2-1	TRBV13	-	-	CASSLSVTRQNEQFF	TGTGCCAGCAGCTTATCCGTGACACGCCAGAATGAGCAGTTCTTC
TRBJ1-1	TRBV19	-	-	CASSIDARGLSTEAFF	TGTGCCAGTAGTATAGATGCGCGGGGGCTGAGCACTGAAGCTTTCTTT
TRBJ2-3	TRBV24-1	-	-	CATSDPRQSDTQYF	TGTGCCACCAGTGATCCTCGACAGTCAGATACGCAGTATTTT
TRBJ2-7	TRBV7-9	-	-	CASSLGGTYEQYF	TGTGCCAGCAGCTTAGGCGGGACCTACGAGCAGTACTTC
TRBJ1-1	TRBV14	TRBD1	few	CASSRTGGNTEAFF	TGTGCCAGCAGCCGGACAGGGGGGAACACTGAAGCTTTCTTT
TRBJ1-5	TRBV30	-	-	CAWSNGQTNQPQHF	TGTGCCTGGAGTAACGGACAGACCAATCAGCCCCAGCATTTT
TRBJ1-3	TRBV5-1	-	few	CASSPRPQGDSGNTIYF	TGCGCCAGCAGCCCGCGCCCACAGGGAGACTCTGGAAACACCATATATTTT
TRBJ1-6	TRBV4-2	-	-	CASSQELGSSYNSPLHF	TGTGCCAGCAGCCAAGAATTGGGGAGCTCCTATAATTCACCCCTCCACTTT
TRBJ1-2	TRBV5-4	-	-	CASSLGTEKFGYTF	TGTGCCAGCAGCTTGGGGACAGAGAAATTTGGCTACACCTTC
TRBJ1-5	TRBV7-3	TRBD1	once	CASSLQGRGTYQPQHF	TGTGCCAGCAGCTTACAAGGCAGGGGGACATATCAGCCCCAGCATTTT
TRBJ2-5	TRBV18	-	-	CASSPPSGGFAETQYF	TGTGCCAGCTCACCACCGTCTGGGGGCTTCGCGGAGACCCAGTACTTC
TRBJ2-7	TRBV6-1	TRBD2	-	CASSESGGTYEQYF	TGTGCCAGCAGTGAATCGGGGGGGACCTACGAGCAGTACTTC
TRBJ2-7	TRBV6-5	-	-	CASPGTSVGREQYF	TGTGCCAGCCCGGGGACTTCCGTAGGTCGCGAGCAGTACTTC
TRBJ1-6	TRBV3-1/TRBV3-2	-	few	CASSQGALRNSPLHF	TGTGCCAGCAGCCAAGGAGCTCTCCGCAATTCACCCCTCCACTTT
TRBJ2-3	TRBV5-4	TRBD2	-	CASSRGGAGGLDTQYF	TGTGCCAGCAGCCGCGGCGGGGCGGGGGGGTTAGATACGCAGTATTTT
TRBJ2-1	TRBV5-1	-	-	CASSLSPSDEQFF	TGCGCCAGCAGCCTATCCCCGAGCGATGAGCAGTTCTTC
TRBJ1-5	TRBV7-3	TRBD1	-	CASSAHPDRGEWGNQPQHF	TGTGCCAGCAGCGCCCACCCCGACAGGGGAGAGTGGGGCAATCAGCCCCAGCATTTT
TRBJ1-1	TRBV13	-	few	CASSRLNTEAFF	TGTGCCAGCTCACGGTTGAACACTGAAGCTTTCTTT
TRBJ2-7	TRBV24-1	TRBD1	-	CATSDAGTGVYEQYF	TGTGCCACCAGTGATGCCGGGACAGGGGTGTACGAGCAGTACTTC
TRBJ1-1	TRBV2	-	-	CASSVLSGNTEAFF	TGTGCCAGCAGTGTGTTGTCCGGGAACACTGAAGCTTTCTTT
TRBJ1-1	TRBV29-1	-	few	CSVKDPTNTEAFF	TGCAGCGTTAAAGACCCTACGAACACTGAAGCTTTCTTT
TRBJ1-4	TRBV3-1/TRBV3-2	-	-	CASTRQNEKLFF	TGTGCCAGCACCCGACAGAATGAAAAGCTGTTTTTT
TRBJ1-5	TRBV24-1	-	-	CATSDGGNQPQHF	TGTGCCACCAGTGATGGAGGGAATCAGCCCCAGCATTTT
TRBJ1-2	TRBV10-1	-	-	CASSEEANYGYTF	TGCGCCAGCAGTGAGGAGGCCAACTATGGCTACACCTTC
TRBJ2-2	TRBV4-1	TRBD1	-	CASSRGTENTGELFF	TGCGCCAGCAGCCGAGGGACAGAGAACACCGGGGAGCTATTTTTT
TRBJ1-1	TRBV11-1	-	-	CASRLPGQNTEAFF	TGTGCCAGCCGTTTACCAGGGCAAAACACTGAAGCTTTCTTT
TRBJ1-5	TRBV12-3/TRBV12-4	-	-	CASSFKKLQPQHF	TGTGCCAGCAGTTTTAAGAAGCTCCAGCCCCAGCATTTT
TRBJ1-1	TRBV27	-	-	CASSGLLNTEAFF	TGTGCCAGCTCTGGACTTTTGAACACTGAAGCTTTCTTT
TRBJ1-3	TRBV5-1	-	-	CASSSDSLSGNTIYF	TGCGCCAGCAGCTCCGACAGTCTCTCTGGAAACACCATATATTTT
TRBJ2-2	TRBV11-2	-	-	CASSLATGAGELFF	TGTGCCAGCAGCTTAGCAACGGGGGCCGGGGAGCTGTTTTTT
TRBJ2-5	TRBV13	-	-	CASSWLEMGGETQYF	TGTGCCAGCAGCTGGCTGGAGATGGGGGGAGAGACCCAGTACTTC
TRBJ1-2	TRBV5-6	TRBD1	-	CASSLLGTGAGYTF	TGTGCCAGCAGCTTGCTTGGGACAGGGGCTGGCTACACCTTC
TRBJ1-2	TRBV25-1	TRBD1	-	CASSSQGALGYTF	TGTGCCAGCAGTAGCCAGGGGGCTTTAGGCTACACCTTC
TRBJ1-2	TRBV11-2	TRBD1	-	CASSMTGVGYTF	TGTGCCAGCAGCATGACAGGGGTTGGCTACACCTTC